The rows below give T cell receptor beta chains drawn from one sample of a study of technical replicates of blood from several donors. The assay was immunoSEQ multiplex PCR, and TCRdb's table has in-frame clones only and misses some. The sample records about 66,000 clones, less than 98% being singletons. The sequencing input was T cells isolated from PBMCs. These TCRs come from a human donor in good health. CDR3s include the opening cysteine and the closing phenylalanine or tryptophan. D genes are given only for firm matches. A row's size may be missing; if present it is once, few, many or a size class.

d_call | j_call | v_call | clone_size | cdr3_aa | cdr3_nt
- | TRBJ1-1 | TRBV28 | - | CASTIGGVNTEAFF | TGTGCCAGCACCATAGGGGGGGTGAACACTGAAGCTTTCTTT
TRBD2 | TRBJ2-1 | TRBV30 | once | CAWSVRETSGTFF | TGTGCCTGGAGTGTACGGGAGACTAGCGGAACTTTCTTC
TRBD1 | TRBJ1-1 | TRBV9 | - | CASSKGQGGVAFF | TGTGCCAGCAGCAAAGGACAGGGAGGTGTAGCTTTCTTT
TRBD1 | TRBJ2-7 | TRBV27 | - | CASSLRSGGFSYEQYF | TGTGCCAGCAGTTTAAGGTCAGGGGGCTTTTCCTACGAGCAGTACTTC
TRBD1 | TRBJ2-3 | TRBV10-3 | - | CAIRRDRGEEADTQYF | TGTGCCATCAGGAGGGACAGGGGGGAAGAGGCAGATACGCAGTATTTT
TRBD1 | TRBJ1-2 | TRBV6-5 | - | CASSYTGGDDYGYTF | TGTGCCAGCAGTTATACAGGGGGCGACGACTATGGCTACACCTTC
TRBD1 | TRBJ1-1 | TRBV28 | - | CASSGQGTYTEAFF | TGTGCCAGCAGTGGACAGGGGACGTACACTGAAGCTTTCTTT
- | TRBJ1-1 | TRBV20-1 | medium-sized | CSATEFTEAFF | TGCAGTGCAACGGAGTTCACTGAAGCTTTCTTT
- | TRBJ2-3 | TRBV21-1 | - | CASSNVGWIAGTDTQYF | TGTGCCAGCAGTAACGTTGGTTGGATAGCGGGCACAGATACGCAGTATTTT
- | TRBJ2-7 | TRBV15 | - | CATSRVGAYEQYF | TGTGCCACCAGCAGAGTAGGGGCGTACGAGCAGTACTTC
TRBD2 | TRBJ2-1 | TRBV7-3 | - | CASSATPSGNSYNEQFF | TGTGCCAGCAGCGCAACCCCTAGCGGGAACTCCTACAATGAGCAGTTCTTC
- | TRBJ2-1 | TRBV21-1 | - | CAGQDEQFF | TGTGCCGGACAGGATGAGCAGTTCTTC
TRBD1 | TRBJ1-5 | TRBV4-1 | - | CASSQVPPGQVYQPQHF | TGCGCCAGCAGCCAAGTCCCTCCGGGACAGGTTTATCAGCCCCAGCATTTT
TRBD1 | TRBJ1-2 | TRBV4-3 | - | CASSQSQGAPNYGYTF | TGCGCCAGCAGCCAGTCCCAGGGGGCCCCTAACTATGGCTACACCTTC
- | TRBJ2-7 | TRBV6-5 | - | CASSPARRLSYEQYF | TGTGCCAGCAGTCCGGCCAGAAGACTCTCCTACGAGCAGTACTTC
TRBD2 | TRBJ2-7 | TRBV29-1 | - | CSVKRESSYEQYF | TGCAGCGTAAAGCGGGAGTCCTCCTACGAGCAGTACTTC
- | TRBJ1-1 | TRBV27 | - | CASTPSLGTYTEAFF | TGTGCCAGCACTCCATCTCTGGGCACTTACACTGAAGCTTTCTTT
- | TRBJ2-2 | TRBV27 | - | CASSLAQTATGELFF | TGTGCCAGCAGTTTAGCACAGACAGCCACCGGGGAGCTGTTTTTT
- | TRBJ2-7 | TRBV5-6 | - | CASSRSMSEQYF | TGTGCCAGCAGCCGTTCGATGAGCGAGCAGTACTTC
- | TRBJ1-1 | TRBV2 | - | CASSTTGFTEAFF | TGTGCCAGCAGTACAACAGGGTTCACTGAAGCTTTCTTT
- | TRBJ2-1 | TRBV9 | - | CASSVRGTTSSYNEQFF | TGTGCCAGCAGCGTACGGGGGACCACGAGCTCCTACAATGAGCAGTTCTTC
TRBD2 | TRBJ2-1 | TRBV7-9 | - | CASSLRGGDEQFF | TGTGCCAGCAGCCTCCGTGGGGGGGATGAGCAGTTCTTC
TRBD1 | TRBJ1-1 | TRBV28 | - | CASSLSSGTGSTEAFF | TGTGCCAGCAGTTTATCTTCCGGGACAGGAAGCACTGAAGCTTTCTTT
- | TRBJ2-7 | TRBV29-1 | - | CSAYGGSPRRGVYEQYF | TGCAGCGCTTATGGTGGCTCCCCGAGGCGAGGTGTTTACGAGCAGTACTTC
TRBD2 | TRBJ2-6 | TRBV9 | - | CASGLAGFGGANVLTF | TGTGCCAGCGGACTAGCGGGATTCGGGGGGGCCAACGTCCTGACTTTC
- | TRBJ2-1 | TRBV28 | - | CASSFYAGNNEQFF | TGTGCCAGCAGTTTCTATGCAGGGAACAATGAGCAGTTCTTC
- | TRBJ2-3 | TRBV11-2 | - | CASGFTLSGTDTQYF | TGTGCCAGCGGATTCACCCTGAGCGGCACAGATACGCAGTATTTT
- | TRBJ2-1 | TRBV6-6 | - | CASSSSHEQFF | TGTGCCAGCAGTTCAAGCCATGAGCAGTTCTTC
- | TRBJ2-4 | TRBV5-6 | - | CASSLGGMGVKNIQYF | TGTGCCAGCAGCTTGGGCGGGATGGGAGTCAAAAACATTCAGTACTTC
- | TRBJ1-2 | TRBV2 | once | CASSVLNRDYGYTF | TGTGCCAGCAGTGTCTTGAACAGAGACTATGGCTACACCTTC
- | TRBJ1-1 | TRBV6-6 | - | CASSRIMNTEAFF | TGTGCCAGCAGCAGGATAATGAACACTGAAGCTTTCTTT
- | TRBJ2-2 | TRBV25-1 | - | CASSGSGITGELFF | TGTGCCAGCAGTGGGTCAGGGATCACCGGGGAGCTGTTTTTT
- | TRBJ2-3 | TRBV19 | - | CASSIGGSTDTQYF | TGTGCCAGTAGTATAGGCGGGAGCACAGATACGCAGTATTTT
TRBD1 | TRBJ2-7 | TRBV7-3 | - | CASSPDRGFREQYF | TGTGCCAGCAGTCCCGACAGGGGATTTCGGGAGCAGTACTTC
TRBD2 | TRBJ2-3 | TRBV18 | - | CASSPTSGRTDTQYF | TGTGCCAGCTCCCCGACTAGCGGACGCACAGATACGCAGTATTTT
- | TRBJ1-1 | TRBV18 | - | CASSLFNGGRTEAFF | TGTGCCAGCTCACTTTTCAACGGGGGAAGGACTGAAGCTTTCTTT
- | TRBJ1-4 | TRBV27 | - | CASSDSRKLFF | TGTGCCAGCAGCGACAGCAGAAAACTGTTTTTT
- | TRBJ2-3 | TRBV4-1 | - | CASSQVQGLTDTQYF | TGCGCCAGCAGCCAAGTACAGGGCCTCACAGATACGCAGTATTTT
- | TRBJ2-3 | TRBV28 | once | CASSPRLADDTQYF | TGTGCCAGCAGCCCTCGTTTAGCGGACGATACGCAGTATTTT
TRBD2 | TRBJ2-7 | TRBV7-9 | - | CASSPSGRSSYEQYF | TGTGCCAGCAGCCCCAGCGGGAGGAGCTCCTACGAGCAGTACTTC
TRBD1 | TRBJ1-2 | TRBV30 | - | CAWSPDTGEYGYTF | TGTGCCTGGAGTCCCGATACAGGGGAATATGGCTACACCTTC
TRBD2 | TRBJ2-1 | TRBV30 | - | CAWTISAGVFYNEQFF | TGTGCCTGGACAATTTCAGCGGGAGTGTTCTACAATGAGCAGTTCTTC
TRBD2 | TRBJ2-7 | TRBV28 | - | CASSPSGSTYEQYF | TGTGCCAGCAGTCCGAGCGGGAGCACCTACGAGCAGTACTTC
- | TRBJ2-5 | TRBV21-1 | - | CASSSGPSGSQTQYF | TGTGCCAGCAGCTCAGGGCCTAGCGGGAGTCAGACCCAGTACTTC
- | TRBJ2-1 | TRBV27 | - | CASSFSDTNNEQFF | TGTGCCAGCAGTTTCTCGGACACGAACAATGAGCAGTTCTTC
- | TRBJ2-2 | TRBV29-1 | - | CSVDGGLTGELFF | TGCAGCGTTGATGGCGGTTTGACCGGGGAGCTGTTTTTT
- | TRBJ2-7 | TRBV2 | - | CASSPPRGGAPYEQYF | TGTGCCAGCAGTCCACCAAGGGGGGGCGCTCCCTACGAGCAGTACTTC
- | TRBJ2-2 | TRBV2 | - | CASSVLGNTGELFF | TGTGCCAGCAGTGTCCTCGGGAACACCGGGGAGCTGTTTTTT
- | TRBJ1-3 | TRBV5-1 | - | CASSPDNSNSGNTIYF | TGCGCCAGCAGCCCTGACAATTCCAACTCTGGAAACACCATATATTTT
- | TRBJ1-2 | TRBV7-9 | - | CASSLDRVGYGYTF | TGTGCCAGCAGCTTAGACAGGGTCGGCTATGGCTACACCTTC
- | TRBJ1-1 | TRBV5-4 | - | CASSIRPDTEAFF | TGTGCCAGCAGCATCAGGCCAGACACTGAAGCTTTCTTT
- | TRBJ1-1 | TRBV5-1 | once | CASSFRGLNTEAFF | TGCGCCAGCAGCTTTAGAGGGCTTAACACTGAAGCTTTCTTT
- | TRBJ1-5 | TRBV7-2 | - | CASSLAGSYQPQHF | TGTGCCAGCAGCTTAGCAGGGAGTTATCAGCCCCAGCATTTT
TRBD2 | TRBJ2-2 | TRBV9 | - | CASSVGPSGRYTGELFF | TGTGCCAGCAGCGTAGGGCCTAGCGGGAGGTACACCGGGGAGCTGTTTTTT